The next 4 T cell receptor beta chains were all read from a single sample in a study of blood T cells in healthy people across ages. Using a J-beta primer mix together with a sample-barcoded 5' primer, a second PCR was run for about 7 to 12 cycles. MiXCR, applied by TCRdb to the 5' RACE reads, yields one record per CDR3 protein. The sample comprises hundreds of thousands of distinct CDR3 sequences, about 42% of which are singletons, and nearly 20% rests with the top ten. The sequencing input was blood. These receptors came from a man between 60 and 75 years old in good health.

There are a few counts of this clonotype. This rearrangement joins TRBV20-1 to TRBJ2-1, with TRBD2 matching 8 bases. V lost 6 bases and J lost 4; bases outside the gene matches: 8. The CDR3 runs to 14 residues. The germline V gene has CDR1 DFQATT and CDR2 SNEGSKA (reference sequence). The CDR3 region has the DNA TGCAGTGCCCAGAGCCGCGGGGGGTACAATGAGCAGTTCTTC. Translation gives CSAQSRGGYNEQFF.

The sample holds a few counts of this clonotype. The chain uses TRBV20-1 and TRBJ2-5; D may be TRBD2 (7 bases). Between the trimmed V and J ends, which lost 0 bases and 4 bases, there was a span of 12 bases. Germline values: CDR1 DFQATT, CDR2 SNEGSKA (reference sequence). The CDR3 totals 14 residues. Written as DNA, the CDR3 is TGCAGTGCTAGAGAGAGGGGGGGCGGAGAGACCCAGTACTTC. The encoded protein is CSARERGGGETQYF.

The J gene is TRBJ2-5, the V gene TRBV3-1; 7 nucleotides align to TRBD1. Trimming took 4 bases from V and 5 from J; bases not matched to a gene: 7. The CDR3 contains 14 residues. The germline CDR1 and CDR2 sequences are LGHDT and YNNKEL (reference sequence). The CDR3 is CASSRQGSSETQYF. The CDR3 nucleotides read TGTGCCAGCAGCCGACAGGGAAGTTCGGAGACCCAGTACTTC.

This chain links TRBV7-2 with TRBJ2-1; 7 nucleotides align to TRBD1. Germline loops: CDR1 SGHTA, CDR2 FQGNSA. The CDR3 totals 16 residues. With 5 bases clipped from V and 3 bases from J, the junction kept 10 bases outside the gene matches. The CDR3 DNA reads as TGTGCCAGCAGCCCTAACAGGGGCCTCATCTACAATGAGCAGTTCTTC. It encodes CASSPNRGLIYNEQFF.